This T cell receptor (beta chain) was captured in a study of metastatic and nonmetastatic thyroid tumors. The V end was cut by 8 bases, the J end by 5 bases, with 18 bases between. The CDR3 extends over 15 amino acids. TCRdb re-clonotyped the PCR reads via MiXCR. The repertoire holds 35,000 to 40,000 clones, with roughly 20% as singletons. No patient had received any treatment before thyroid surgery. The chain links TRBV12-3 or TRBV12-4 to TRBJ2-2; D is ambiguous. Source material: blood. The sequence was obtained from a female donor with papillary thyroid cancer or a benign thyroid nodule (not recorded which). Some clones in this sample may be carry-over from other donors' samples. CDR3 protein: CASQFMFWLTGELFF. The DNA for the CDR3 is TGTGCCAGCCAATTTATGTTCTGGTTGACCGGGGAGCTGTTTTTT.